This T cell receptor (beta chain) was obtained from a study of identical twins. Details on this clonotype: Its antigen is still unknown.

Germline values: CDR1 SGHRS, CDR2 YFSETQ. Between the trimmed V and J ends, which lost 3 bases and 3 bases, there was a span of 13 bases. There are 14 residues in the CDR3. TCRdb re-analysed the 5' RACE reads in MiXCR, keeping a single row per CDR3 protein. The repertoire holds 400,000 to 550,000 distinct CDR3 sequences, with less than 25% as singletons. Broader study findings: Models underestimated out-of-frame TCR alpha sharing in monozygotic twins.

This sample was also put to use in a study of T cells expressing NK-cell markers.

This rearrangement joins TRBV5-1 to TRBJ2-7; D possibly matches TRBD1 or TRBD2 (5 bases each). This receptor was identified in a woman aged 18-29 years in good health. The sequenced sample consisted of CD4+ T cells sorted from blood. The DNA for the CDR3 is TGCGCCAGCAGCTCCGGGACCCATTTCTACGAGCAGTACTTC. Protein sequence: CASSSGTHFYEQYF.